These 24 T cell receptor beta chains came from one sample sequenced in a study of cytomegalovirus exposure and HLA in healthy donors (dated by TCRdb to about 2017). Libraries were prepared through the immunoSEQ multiplex PCR assay. A mixture of 60 forward primers for TCR Vbeta segments and 13 reverse primers for TCR Jbeta segments was used in the multiplex PCR. Held by TCRdb, this immuneACCESS table contains in-frame sequences only and omits some clones. Under half of the omission traces to an unresolved V gene where checked; the cause of the rest is unknown. Here the sample has some 150,000 clones; about three quarters occur a single time. Of the sample, approximately 15% falls within the top ten clones. The sequenced sample consisted of PBMCs. Receptors originate from a human donor in good health.

The rearrangement joins TRBV25-1 to TRBJ2-5; 10 bases fit TRBD2. The CDR3 runs to 16 residues. With 3 bases clipped from V and 5 bases from J, the junction kept 9 bases outside the gene matches. CDR1 MGHDK and CDR2 SYGVNS come from the germline V gene. This chain's CDR3 is CASSDLAGAPAETQYF. The CDR3 bases are TGTGCCAGCAGTGATCTAGCGGGGGCCCCAGCGGAGACCCAGTACTTC.

This chain joins TRBV5-6 and TRBJ1-5; D is unclear. Germline assignment: CDR1 SGHDT and CDR2 YYEEEE. The CDR3 is made up of 14 amino acids. The V gene lost 4 bases and the J gene lost 11 bases, with 19 bases spanning the gap. The CDR3 coding sequence is TGTGCCAGCAGCCCCTGGGCCAGGCTTTCAGCCCAGCATTTT. Translating gives CASSPWARLSAQHF.

The V call is TRBV7-3, the J call TRBJ2-2; 9 bases map to TRBD1. The V segment lost 4 bases and the J segment 5 bases; nucleotides outside the gene matches: 8. The germline V gene has CDR1 SGHTA and CDR2 FQGTGA. This CDR3 has 16 residues. DNA for the CDR3: TGTGCCAGCAGCTCCACAGGGGGCTGGGGTACCGGGGAGCTGTTTTTT. The encoded protein is CASSSTGGWGTGELFF.

This clone was seen a single time. The chain joins TRBV10-3 to TRBJ2-5, with TRBD2 matching over 8 bases. CDR3 size: 14 residues. V was clipped by 7 bases and J by 3 bases; unmatched bases: 7. Germline values: CDR1 ENHRY, CDR2 SYGVKD. The CDR3 is CAITPGLGEETQYF. The CDR3 DNA is TGTGCCATCACCCCGGGACTAGGGGAAGAGACCCAGTACTTC.

This sequence joins TRBV6-1 and TRBJ1-1, with a weak D call TRBD1 (6 bases). Germline loops: CDR1 MNHNS, CDR2 SASEGT. V was clipped by 5 bases and J by 7 bases, with 20 bases between them. The CDR3 has 15 amino acids. CDR3 loop: CASSQTQGGPGEAFF. DNA of the CDR3: TGTGCCAGCAGTCAAACACAGGGAGGGCCAGGTGAAGCTTTCTTT.

The chain employs TRBV7-9 and TRBJ1-5; no reliable D call. The V end was cut by 1 base, the J end by 2 bases, with 6 bases between. The length of the CDR3 is 14 residues. Germline CDR1 reads SEHNR; CDR2 reads FQNEAQ (reference sequence). The chain's CDR3 is CASSLGAGNQPQHF. CDR3 bases: TGTGCCAGCAGCTTAGGGGCAGGCAATCAGCCCCAGCATTTT.

V is TRBV2 and J is TRBJ2-7; 8 positions match TRBD1. With V trimmed by 4 bases and J by 6 bases, 5 bases remained unmatched. Looked up from germline, CDR1 is SNHLY and CDR2 is FYNNEI. The CDR3 contains 13 residues. CDR3 bases: TGTGCCAGCAGTGGGCAGGGGGCCCGCGAGCAGTACTTC. It translates to CASSGQGAREQYF.

The chain recombines TRBV6-1 with TRBJ2-1; 10 positions match TRBD2. Per germline, CDR1 MNHNS and CDR2 SASEGT. Trimming at V came to 4 bases and at J to 8 bases, leaving 23 bases not matched to a gene. This CDR3 has 20 residues. Here the CDR3 DNA reads TGTGCCAGCAGTGCGGGACGGTCTAGCGGGAGAAAGGCTTATTACGATGAGCAGTTCTTC. This codes for CASSAGRSSGRKAYYDEQFF.

The chain has TRBV28 and TRBJ1-5; D is uncertain. The CDR3 totals 13 residues. CDR1 is MDHEN, CDR2 SYDVKM, per germline. The V gene lost 6 bases and the J gene lost 4 bases, with 10 bases spanning the gap. CDR3 loop: CASRNSGNQPQHF. The CDR3 coding sequence is TGTGCCAGCAGGAACTCGGGGAATCAGCCCCAGCATTTT.

This clone was counted only a few times. The chain couples TRBV5-1 to TRBJ2-2; 10 positions match TRBD2. Trimming cost V 8 bases and J 5 bases; bases outside gene matches: 6. Germline V gene data show CDR1 as SGHRS and CDR2 as YFSETQ. This CDR3 has 14 residues. The CDR3 coding sequence is TGCGCCAGTACTAGCGGGACTGGGACCGGGGAGCTGTTTTTT. Its translation: CASTSGTGTGELFF. Filled out from reference TRBV5-1 and TRBJ2-2, the complete variable domain reads KAGVTQTPRYLIKTRGQQVTLSCSPISGHRSVSWYQQTPGQGLQFLFEYFSETQRNKGNFPGRFSGRQFSNSRSEMNVSTLELGDSALYLCASTSGTGTGELFFGEGSRLTVL.

This chain connects TRBV7-8 to TRBJ1-2; 8 bases match TRBD1. Losses at the gene ends were 5 bases for V and 8 bases for J; bases not matched to a gene: 13. Germline CDR1 and CDR2: SGHVS and FQNEAQ. This CDR3 is 15 amino acids long. The CDR3 DNA follows: TGTGCCAGCAGCGACAGTCGACAGGGGAAGAAAGGCTACACCTTC. Translating gives CASSDSRQGKKGYTF. Looking up the rest from reference TRBV7-8 and TRBJ1-2 gives the full variable domain: GAGVSQSPRYKVAKRGQDVALRCDPISGHVSLFWYQQALGQGPEFLTYFQNEAQLDKSGLPSDRFFAERPEGSVSTLKIQRTQQEDSAVYLCASSDSRQGKKGYTFGSGTRLTVV.

This clone has more than one count but fewer than ten. The chain uses TRBV10-3 and TRBJ2-2, with D maybe TRBD1 (5 bases). CDR3 size: 16 residues. Looked up from germline, CDR1 is ENHRY and CDR2 is SYGVKD. V gave up 6 bases and J gave up 1 base, with 15 bases separating them. The CDR3 sequence is CAIREQESKNTGELFF. The CDR3 DNA sequence: TGTGCCATCAGGGAACAGGAGTCGAAGAACACCGGGGAGCTGTTTTTT.

The V gene is TRBV5-1, the J gene TRBJ2-7; 8 bases fit TRBD1. Germline V gene lookup returns CDR1 SGHRS and CDR2 YFSETQ. This CDR3 spans 15 amino acids. The ends lost 0 bases at V and 3 bases at J; junction bases unmatched: 5. The CDR3 sequence: CASSLGGQDYYEQYF. CDR3 bases: TGCGCCAGCAGCTTGGGGGGACAGGATTACTACGAGCAGTACTTC.

The genes are TRBV5-4 and TRBJ1-2; D perhaps matches TRBD1 (5 bases). V lost 6 bases, J lost 5 bases, and 14 bases lay in between. CDR3 length: 13 residues. Per germline, CDR1 SGHNT and CDR2 YYREEE (reference sequence). The CDR3 DNA sequence: TGTGCCAGCACTACCAGGGCCATTTATGGCTACACCTTC. Translation gives CASTTRAIYGYTF. Filled out from reference TRBV5-4 and TRBJ1-2, the complete variable domain reads ETGVTQSPTHLIKTRGQQVTLRCSSQSGHNTVSWYQQALGQGPQFIFQYYREEENGRGNFPPRFSGLQFPNYSSELNVNALELDDSALYLCASTTRAIYGYTFGSGTRLTVV.

This chain joins TRBV19 and TRBJ2-1; D uncertain. Germline values: CDR1 LNHDA, CDR2 SQIVND (reference sequence). The CDR3 covers 15 residues. Trimming stripped 1 base from V and 3 bases from J, with 10 bases between. CDR3 region: CASSIAQRRYNEQFF. Here the CDR3 DNA reads TGTGCCAGTAGTATAGCCCAGCGCCGCTACAATGAGCAGTTCTTC.

The V gene is TRBV4-1, the J gene TRBJ2-6, with D possibly being TRBD1 (5 bases). CDR3 length equals 16 residues. The germline gives CDR1 MGHRA, CDR2 YSYEKL. Trimming stripped 1 base from V and 2 bases from J, with 9 bases between. CDR3 DNA sequence: TGCGCCAGCAGCCAAGTAAGGGGTGCTGGGGCCAACGTCCTGACTTTC. Its translation: CASSQVRGAGANVLTF.

The chain has TRBV25-1 and TRBJ1-1; TRBD1 is a possible D gene (5 bases). The CDR3 has 13 residues. The germline CDR1 and CDR2 sequences are MGHDK and SYGVNS. V shed 3 bases and J shed 10 bases, with 15 bases lying between them. The CDR3 spells CASSDTRGSGAFF. Here the CDR3 DNA reads TGTGCCAGCAGTGACACCCGGGGGTCAGGAGCTTTCTTT.

The chain employs TRBV10-3 and TRBJ2-1, with D perhaps TRBD2 (6 bases). V lost 4 bases and J lost 3, with 10 bases in between. The germline V gene encodes CDR1 ENHRY and CDR2 SYGVKD. The CDR3 has 14 amino acids. CDR3 nucleotides: TGTGCCATCAGTGCGGCGGGACTCTACAATGAGCAGTTCTTC. It specifies CAISAAGLYNEQFF.

This chain links TRBV29-1 with TRBJ2-7, with D maybe TRBD1 (6 bases). Germline V CDR1 and CDR2: SQVTM, ANQGSEA. V was pared by 2 bases and J by 7 bases, with 15 bases between. This CDR3 has 13 amino acids. CDR3 region: CSVEKGWGREQYF. The CDR3 DNA sequence: TGCAGCGTTGAAAAGGGCTGGGGGCGGGAGCAGTACTTC.

V and J are TRBV2 and TRBJ1-1; D is perhaps TRBD1 (6 bases). Trimming took off 5 bases at V and 1 base at J, with 14 bases between the two ends. Germline-derived CDR1 and CDR2 are SNHLY and FYNNEI. CDR3 size: 15 residues. Here the CDR3 reads CASSSDSQQNTEAFF. The CDR3 DNA is TGTGCCAGCAGTTCGGACAGCCAACAGAACACTGAAGCTTTCTTT.

This clone was seen more than once but under ten times. The chain is built from TRBV5-4 and TRBJ2-7, with 9 bases that match TRBD2. The V segment lost 3 bases and the J segment 3 bases; nucleotides outside the gene matches: 4. The V gene's germline CDR1 is SGHNT and CDR2 YYREEE (reference sequence). CDR3 size: 14 residues. CDR3 region: CASSSGLASYEQYF. CDR3 DNA: TGTGCCAGCAGCTCTGGACTAGCGAGCTACGAGCAGTACTTC. Using reference TRBV5-4 and TRBJ2-7 for the parts outside the CDR3, the full variable domain is ETGVTQSPTHLIKTRGQQVTLRCSSQSGHNTVSWYQQALGQGPQFIFQYYREEENGRGNFPPRFSGLQFPNYSSELNVNALELDDSALYLCASSSGLASYEQYFGPGTRLTVT.

This clone has just one count. This chain uses TRBV7-9 with TRBJ2-1; the D is unclear. Looked up from germline, CDR1 is SEHNR and CDR2 is FQNEAQ (reference sequence). This CDR3 is built from 15 residues. Trimming stripped 6 bases from V and 0 bases from J, with 12 bases between. CDR3: CASRAGSSSYNEQFF. Here the CDR3 DNA reads TGTGCCAGCAGAGCCGGGTCTAGCTCCTACAATGAGCAGTTCTTC.

V is TRBV27 and J is TRBJ2-3; D remains ambiguous. There are 13 residues in the CDR3. V was clipped by 4 bases and J by 6 bases, with 11 bases between them. Per the germline V gene, CDR1 is MNHEY and CDR2 is SMNVEV (reference sequence). CDR3 in DNA: TGTGCCAGCAGTTCGATGCGTGAGGATACGCAGTATTTT. It specifies CASSSMREDTQYF.

The chain recombines TRBV11-3 with TRBJ2-1; perhaps TRBD1 as D (6 bases). This CDR3 has 17 amino acids. V was shortened by 3 bases and J by 6 bases, with 21 bases between the two germline ends. Germline CDR1 is SGHNT and CDR2 is YENEEA. In DNA form, the CDR3 reads TGTGCCAGCAGCTTTAGTGGCCGCAGGGGTTTTGGCAATGAGCAGTTCTTC. This codes for CASSFSGRRGFGNEQFF.